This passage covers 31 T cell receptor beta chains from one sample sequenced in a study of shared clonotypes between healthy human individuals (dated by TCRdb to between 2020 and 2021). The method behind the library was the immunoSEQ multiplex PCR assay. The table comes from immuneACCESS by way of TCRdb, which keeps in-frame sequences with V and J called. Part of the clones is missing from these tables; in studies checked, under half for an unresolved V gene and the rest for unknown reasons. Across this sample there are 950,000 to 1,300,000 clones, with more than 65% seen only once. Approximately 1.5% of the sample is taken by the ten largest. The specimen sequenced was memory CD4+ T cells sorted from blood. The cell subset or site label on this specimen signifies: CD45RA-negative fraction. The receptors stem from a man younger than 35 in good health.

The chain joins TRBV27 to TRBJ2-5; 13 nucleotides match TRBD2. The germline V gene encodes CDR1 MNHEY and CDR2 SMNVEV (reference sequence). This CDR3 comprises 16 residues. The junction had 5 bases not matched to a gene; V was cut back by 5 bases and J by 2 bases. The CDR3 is CASSPGTSGEQETQYF. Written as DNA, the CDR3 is TGTGCCAGCAGTCCAGGGACTAGCGGGGAGCAAGAGACCCAGTACTTC.

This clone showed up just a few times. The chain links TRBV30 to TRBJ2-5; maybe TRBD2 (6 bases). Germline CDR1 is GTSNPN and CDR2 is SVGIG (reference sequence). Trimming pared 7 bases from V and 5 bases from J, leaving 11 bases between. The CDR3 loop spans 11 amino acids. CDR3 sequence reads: CASSVRETQYF. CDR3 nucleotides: TGTGCCTCTAGCGTCCGCGAGACCCAGTACTTC.

The CDR3 DNA reads as TGTGCCAGTAGTATTCTAGGACAGGATAATTCACCCCTCCACTTT. Protein sequence: CASSILGQDNSPLHF. The chain carries TRBV19 and TRBJ1-6; TRBD1 matches 7 bases. V was clipped by 3 bases and J by 5 bases; unmatched bases: 4. CDR1 LNHDA and CDR2 SQIVND come from the germline V gene (reference sequence). The CDR3 contains 15 residues.

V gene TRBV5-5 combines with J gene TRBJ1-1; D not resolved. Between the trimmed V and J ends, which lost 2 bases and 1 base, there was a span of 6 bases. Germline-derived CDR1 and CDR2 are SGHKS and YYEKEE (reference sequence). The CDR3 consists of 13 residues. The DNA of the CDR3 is TGTGCCAGCAGCTTCCAAGAGAACACTGAAGCTTTCTTT. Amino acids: CASSFQENTEAFF.

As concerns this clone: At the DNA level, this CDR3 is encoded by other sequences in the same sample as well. CDR3 loop: CASSLSQGRNSPLHF. For the CDR3, the DNA is TGTGCCAGCAGTTTATCCCAGGGGCGGAATTCACCCCTCCACTTT. V is TRBV27 and J is TRBJ1-6, with D perhaps TRBD1 (6 bases). The length of the CDR3 is 15 residues. Per the germline V gene, CDR1 is MNHEY and CDR2 is SMNVEV (reference sequence). V lost 0 bases, J lost 7 bases, and 10 bases lay in between.

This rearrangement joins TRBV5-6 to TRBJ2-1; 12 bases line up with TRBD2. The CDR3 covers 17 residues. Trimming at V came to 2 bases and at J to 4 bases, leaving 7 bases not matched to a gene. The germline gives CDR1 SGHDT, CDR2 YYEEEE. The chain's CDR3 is CASSFVLAGGDYNEQFF. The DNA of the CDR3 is TGTGCCAGCAGCTTTGTACTAGCGGGAGGTGATTACAATGAGCAGTTCTTC. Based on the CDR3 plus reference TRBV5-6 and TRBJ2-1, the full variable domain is DAGVTQSPTHLIKTRGQQVTLRCSPKSGHDTVSWYQQALGQGPQFIFQYYEEEERQRGNFPDRFSGHQFPNYSSELNVNALLLGDSALYLCASSFVLAGGDYNEQFFGPGTRLTVL.

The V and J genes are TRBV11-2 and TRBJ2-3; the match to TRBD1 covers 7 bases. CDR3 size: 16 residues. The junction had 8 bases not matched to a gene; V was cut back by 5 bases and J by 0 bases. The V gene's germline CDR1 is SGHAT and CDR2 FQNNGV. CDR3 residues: CASSRGQVPSTDTQYF. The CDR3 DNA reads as TGTGCCAGCAGCCGCGGACAGGTCCCTAGCACAGATACGCAGTATTTT. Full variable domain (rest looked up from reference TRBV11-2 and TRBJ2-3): EAGVAQSPRYKIIEKRQSVAFWCNPISGHATLYWYQQILGQGPKLLIQFQNNGVVDDSQLPKDRFSAERLKGVDSTLKIQPAKLEDSAVYLCASSRGQVPSTDTQYFGPGTRLTVL.

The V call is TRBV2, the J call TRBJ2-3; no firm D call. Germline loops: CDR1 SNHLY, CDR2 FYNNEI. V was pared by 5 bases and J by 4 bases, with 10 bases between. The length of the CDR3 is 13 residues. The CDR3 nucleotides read TGTGCCAGCAGTAATAGACACGCAGATACGCAGTATTTT. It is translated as CASSNRHADTQYF.

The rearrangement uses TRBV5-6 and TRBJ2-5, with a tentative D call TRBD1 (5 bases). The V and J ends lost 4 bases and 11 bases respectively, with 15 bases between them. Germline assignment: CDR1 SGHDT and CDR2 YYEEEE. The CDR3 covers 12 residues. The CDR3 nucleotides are TGTGCCAGCAGCCTAACGGACATGGGGCAGTACTTC. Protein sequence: CASSLTDMGQYF. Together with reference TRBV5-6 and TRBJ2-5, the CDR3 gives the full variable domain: DAGVTQSPTHLIKTRGQQVTLRCSPKSGHDTVSWYQQALGQGPQFIFQYYEEEERQRGNFPDRFSGHQFPNYSSELNVNALLLGDSALYLCASSLTDMGQYFGPGTRLLVL.

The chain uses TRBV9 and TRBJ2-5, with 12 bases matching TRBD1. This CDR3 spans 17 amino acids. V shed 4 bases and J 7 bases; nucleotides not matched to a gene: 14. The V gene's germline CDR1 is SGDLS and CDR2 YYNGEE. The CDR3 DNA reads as TGTGCCAGCAGCCGACCCCAACCGGGACAGGGGGCTGGGACCCAGTACTTC. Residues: CASSRPQPGQGAGTQYF.

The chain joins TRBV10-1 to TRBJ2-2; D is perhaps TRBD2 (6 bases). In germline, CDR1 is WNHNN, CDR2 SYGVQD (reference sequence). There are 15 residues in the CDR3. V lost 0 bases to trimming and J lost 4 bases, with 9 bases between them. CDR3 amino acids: CASSESKGGTGELFF. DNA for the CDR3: TGCGCCAGCAGTGAGTCTAAGGGAGGCACCGGGGAGCTGTTTTTT.

The CDR3 sequence is CASSSTSVETQYF. The DNA of the CDR3 is TGCGCCAGCAGCTCGACTAGCGTGGAGACCCAGTACTTC. The J gene is TRBJ2-5, the V gene TRBV5-1; 8 nucleotides align to TRBD2. The CDR3 loop spans 13 amino acids. The V gene end was trimmed by 3 bases and the J gene end by 5 bases; junction bases not matched to a gene: 3. CDR1 SGHRS and CDR2 YFSETQ come from the germline V gene.

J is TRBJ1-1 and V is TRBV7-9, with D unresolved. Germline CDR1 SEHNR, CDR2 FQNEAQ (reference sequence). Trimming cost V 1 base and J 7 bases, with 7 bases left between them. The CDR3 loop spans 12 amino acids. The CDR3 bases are TGTGCCAGCAGCTTAGGGAAGGGTGAAGCTTTCTTT. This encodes CASSLGKGEAFF.

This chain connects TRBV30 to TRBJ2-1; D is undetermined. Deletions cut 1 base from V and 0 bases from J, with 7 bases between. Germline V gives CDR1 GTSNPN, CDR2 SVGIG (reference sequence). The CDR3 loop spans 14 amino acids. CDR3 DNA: TGTGCCTGGAGTGGGGATAACTCCTACAATGAGCAGTTCTTC. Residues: CAWSGDNSYNEQFF.

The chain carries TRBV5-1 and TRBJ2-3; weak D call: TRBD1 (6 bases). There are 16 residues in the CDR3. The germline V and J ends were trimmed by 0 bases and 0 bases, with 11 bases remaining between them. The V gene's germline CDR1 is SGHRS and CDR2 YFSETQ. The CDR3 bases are TGCGCCAGCAGCTTGGTGGGACACACTAGCACAGATACGCAGTATTTT. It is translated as CASSLVGHTSTDTQYF. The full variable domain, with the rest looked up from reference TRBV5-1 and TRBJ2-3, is KAGVTQTPRYLIKTRGQQVTLSCSPISGHRSVSWYQQTPGQGLQFLFEYFSETQRNKGNFPGRFSGRQFSNSRSEMNVSTLELGDSALYLCASSLVGHTSTDTQYFGPGTRLTVL.

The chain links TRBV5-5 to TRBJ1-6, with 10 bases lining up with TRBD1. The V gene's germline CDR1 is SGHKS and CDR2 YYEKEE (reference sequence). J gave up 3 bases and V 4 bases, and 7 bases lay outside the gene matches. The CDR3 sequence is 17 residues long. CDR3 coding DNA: TGTGCCAGCAGCCCGGGGACAGGGGAAAACTATAATTCACCCCTCCACTTT. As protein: CASSPGTGENYNSPLHF.

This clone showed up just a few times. CDR3 bases: TGTGCCAGCTCCCCATCAGGGTTGTCTGGCTACACCTTC. Translation: CASSPSGLSGYTF. This chain links TRBV6-1 with TRBJ1-2; D may be TRBD1 (5 bases). The V gene's germline CDR1 is MNHNS and CDR2 SASEGT. The CDR3 runs 13 residues. V lost 8 bases, J lost 7 bases, and 17 bases lay in between.

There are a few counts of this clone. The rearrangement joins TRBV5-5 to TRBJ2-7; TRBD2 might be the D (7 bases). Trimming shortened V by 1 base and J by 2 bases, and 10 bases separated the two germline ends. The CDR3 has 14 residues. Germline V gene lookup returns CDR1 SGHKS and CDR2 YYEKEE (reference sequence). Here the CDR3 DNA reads TGTGCCAGCAGCTTGACAGGGACTACCTACGAGCAGTACTTC. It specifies CASSLTGTTYEQYF.

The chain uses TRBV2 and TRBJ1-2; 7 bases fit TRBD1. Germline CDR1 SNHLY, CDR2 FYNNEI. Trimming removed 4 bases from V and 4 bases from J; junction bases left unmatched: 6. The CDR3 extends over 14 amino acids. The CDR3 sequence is CASSGLGQTYGYTF. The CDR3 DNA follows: TGTGCCAGCAGTGGACTGGGACAGACCTATGGCTACACCTTC. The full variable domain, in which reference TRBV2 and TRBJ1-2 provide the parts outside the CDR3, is EPEVTQTPSHQVTQMGQEVILRCVPISNHLYFYWYRQILGQKVEFLVSFYNNEISEKSEIFDDQFSVERPDGSNFTLKIRSTKLEDSAMYFCASSGLGQTYGYTFGSGTRLTVV.

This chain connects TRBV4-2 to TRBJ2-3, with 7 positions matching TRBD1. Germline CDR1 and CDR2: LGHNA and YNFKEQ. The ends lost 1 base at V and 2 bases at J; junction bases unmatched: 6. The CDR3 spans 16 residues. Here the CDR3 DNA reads TGTGCCAGCAGCCAAGTTCTGGACAGGAACACAGATACGCAGTATTTT. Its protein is CASSQVLDRNTDTQYF.

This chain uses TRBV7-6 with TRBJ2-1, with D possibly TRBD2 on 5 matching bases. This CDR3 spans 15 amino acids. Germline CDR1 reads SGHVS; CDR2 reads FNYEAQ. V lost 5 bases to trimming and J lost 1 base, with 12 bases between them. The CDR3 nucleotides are TGTGCCAGCAGCCCCCTTGGCGGGTCCTACAATGAGCAGTTCTTC. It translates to CASSPLGGSYNEQFF.

CDR3 in DNA: TGTGCCAGCAGCTCTACAGGGGGGAAAAAAGAGACCCAGTACTTC. Translated, it gives CASSSTGGKKETQYF. The chain combines TRBV11-2 with TRBJ2-5; TRBD1 agrees at 8 bases. CDR3 length: 15 amino acids. The germline V gene has CDR1 SGHAT and CDR2 FQNNGV. Germline trimming cut 4 bases from V and 3 bases from J; bases unmatched to any gene: 7.

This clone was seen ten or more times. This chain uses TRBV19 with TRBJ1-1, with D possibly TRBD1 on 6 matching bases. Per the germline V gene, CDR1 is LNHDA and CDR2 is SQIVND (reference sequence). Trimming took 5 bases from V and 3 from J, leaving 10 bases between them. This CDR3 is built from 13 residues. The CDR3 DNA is TGTGCCAGTAGTTCCAGGGGACACACTGAAGCTTTCTTT. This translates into CASSSRGHTEAFF.

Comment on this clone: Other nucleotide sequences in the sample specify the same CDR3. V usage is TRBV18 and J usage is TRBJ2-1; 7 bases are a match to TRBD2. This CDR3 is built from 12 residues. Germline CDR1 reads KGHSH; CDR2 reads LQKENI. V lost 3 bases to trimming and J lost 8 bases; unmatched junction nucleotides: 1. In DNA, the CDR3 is TGTGCCAGCTCACCTCGGGGGGATGAGCAGTTCTTC. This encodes CASSPRGDEQFF.

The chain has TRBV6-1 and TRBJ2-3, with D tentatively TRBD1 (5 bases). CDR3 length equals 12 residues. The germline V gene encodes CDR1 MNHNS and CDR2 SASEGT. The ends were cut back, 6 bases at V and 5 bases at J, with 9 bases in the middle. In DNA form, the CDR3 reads TGTGCCAGCAGACAGGTGGGAGATACGCAGTATTTT. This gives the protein CASRQVGDTQYF.

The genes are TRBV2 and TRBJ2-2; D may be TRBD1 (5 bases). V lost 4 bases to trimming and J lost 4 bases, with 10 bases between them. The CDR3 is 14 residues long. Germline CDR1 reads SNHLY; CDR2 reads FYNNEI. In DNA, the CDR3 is TGTGCCAGCAGTGTACAGGCCAGCACCGGGGAGCTGTTTTTT. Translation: CASSVQASTGELFF.

The CDR3 loop is CASRGQTGGEKLFF. The CDR3 nucleotides are TGTGCCAGCAGGGGACAGACCGGGGGTGAAAAACTGTTTTTT. This sequence joins TRBV6-1 and TRBJ1-4, with 7 nucleotides matching TRBD1. V dropped 6 bases and J dropped 7; count of bases not matched to a gene: 8. Germline V gives CDR1 MNHNS, CDR2 SASEGT. The CDR3 is made up of 14 amino acids.

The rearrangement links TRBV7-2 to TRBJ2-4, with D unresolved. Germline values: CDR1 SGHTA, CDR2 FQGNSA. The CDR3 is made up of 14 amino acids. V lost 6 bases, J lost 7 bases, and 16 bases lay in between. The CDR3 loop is CASRPGPSENIQYF. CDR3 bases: TGTGCCAGCAGGCCGGGCCCCTCCGAGAACATTCAGTACTTC.

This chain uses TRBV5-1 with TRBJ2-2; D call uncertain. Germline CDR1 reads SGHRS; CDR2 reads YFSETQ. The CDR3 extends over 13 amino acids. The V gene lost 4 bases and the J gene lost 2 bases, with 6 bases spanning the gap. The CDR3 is CASSEVNTGELFF. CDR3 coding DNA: TGCGCCAGCAGCGAGGTCAACACCGGGGAGCTGTTTTTT.

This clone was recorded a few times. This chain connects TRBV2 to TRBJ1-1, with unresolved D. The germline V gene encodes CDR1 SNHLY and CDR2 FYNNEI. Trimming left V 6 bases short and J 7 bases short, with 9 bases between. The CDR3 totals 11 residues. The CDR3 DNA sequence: TGTGCCAGCAGACCCCGAGATGAAGCTTTCTTT. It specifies CASRPRDEAFF.

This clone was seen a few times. The DNA of the CDR3 is TGTGCCAGCAGGGACAGGGGGAAGGATACTGAAGCTTTCTTT. It specifies CASRDRGKDTEAFF. V usage is TRBV2 and J usage is TRBJ1-1; 10 positions match TRBD1. The CDR3 is 14 amino acids. CDR1 and CDR2 (germline): SNHLY, FYNNEI. Trimming removed 6 bases from V and 5 bases from J; junction bases left unmatched: 6.